Below, one T cell receptor beta chain is given with its context. The antigen is not known. The record originates from a study of T cell repertoires in cytomegalovirus infection. Overall study context: Signatures in public TCR beta sequences pointed to both CMV infection and matching HLA type.

MiXCR, run by TCRdb on the reads, gives a single entry per CDR3 protein. The repertoire includes about 890,000 distinct CDR3 sequences, approximately 31% of them detected once, and roughly an eighth sits in the top ten. The sample consisted of cultured CD8+ T cells from PBMCs, taken from culture after CMV antigen stimulation. The receptor was derived from a human donor in good health (CMV status not recorded). Some clones in this sample may be carry-over from other donors' samples.

CDR3 loop: CASSHAVNYEQYF. The CDR3 bases are TGCGCCAGCAGCCATGCCGTAAACTACGAGCAGTACTTC. This rearrangement joins TRBV4-1 to TRBJ2-7; no firm D call. The CDR3 extends over 13 amino acids. Germline-derived CDR1 and CDR2 are MGHRA and YSYEKL. The ends were cut back, 3 bases at V and 3 bases at J, with 9 bases in the middle.